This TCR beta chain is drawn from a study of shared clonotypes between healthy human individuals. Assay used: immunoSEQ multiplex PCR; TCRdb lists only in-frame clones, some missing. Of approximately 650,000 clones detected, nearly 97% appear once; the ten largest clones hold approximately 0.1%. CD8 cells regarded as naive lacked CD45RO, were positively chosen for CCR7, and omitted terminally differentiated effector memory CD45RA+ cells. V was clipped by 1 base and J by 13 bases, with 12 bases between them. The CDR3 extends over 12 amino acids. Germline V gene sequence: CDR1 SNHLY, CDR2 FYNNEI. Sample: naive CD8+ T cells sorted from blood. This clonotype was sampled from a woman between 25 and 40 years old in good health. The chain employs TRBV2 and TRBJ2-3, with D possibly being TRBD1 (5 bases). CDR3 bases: TGTGCCAGCAGTGAAGGAACGCCGGACAAGTATTTT. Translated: CASSEGTPDKYF.